These 20 T cell receptor beta chains originate from one sample sequenced in a study of regulatory and conventional T cells in breast cancer. TCRdb processed the PCR reads anew with MiXCR; each CDR3 protein has one entry. This sample has 9,000 to 13,000 distinct CDR3 sequences, with nearly 35% found just once. What was sequenced was conventional T cells from blood. These receptors were taken from a male donor in good health.

This clonotype was observed a handful of times. The chain links TRBV19 to TRBJ2-1; TRBD1 agrees at 7 bases. CDR1 is LNHDA and CDR2 is SQIVND in the germline V gene (reference sequence). After removal of 4 bases from V and 4 bases from J, the junction contained 10 bases not matched to a gene. The length of the CDR3 is 16 residues. CDR3 sequence (DNA): TGTGCCAGTAGTACCCCCCGGGACAGTCTATACAATGAGCAGTTCTTC. Translation gives CASSTPRDSLYNEQFF.

V is TRBV6-6 and J is TRBJ1-3; D is perhaps TRBD1 (5 bases). The CDR3 loop spans 13 amino acids. CDR1 and CDR2 from the germline V gene are MNHNY and SVGAGI (reference sequence). V was trimmed by 8 bases and J by 4 bases, leaving 12 bases between them. The CDR3 protein is CASLGNRGNTIYF. The DNA for the CDR3 is TGTGCCAGCCTGGGGAACAGGGGAAACACCATATATTTT.

This clonotype was seen a few times. The rearrangement links TRBV7-9 to TRBJ2-7, with 7 bases identical to TRBD2. The germline V gene encodes CDR1 SEHNR and CDR2 FQNEAQ (reference sequence). The CDR3 has 12 residues. The CDR3 is CAEERGLYEQYF. CDR3 DNA sequence: TGTGCAGAGGAGCGGGGATTATACGAGCAGTACTTC.

This clonotype was recorded a few times. The J gene is TRBJ1-5, the V gene TRBV12-3 or TRBV12-4, with 9 bases identical to TRBD1. The junction had 9 bases not matched to a gene; V was cut back by 4 bases and J by 2 bases. There are 17 residues in the CDR3. The CDR3 here is CASSSDRGMGGNQPQHF. The CDR3 DNA reads TGTGCCAGCAGTTCGGACAGGGGAATGGGGGGCAATCAGCCCCAGCATTTT.

This clonotype turned up a few times. V and J are TRBV12-3 or TRBV12-4 and TRBJ1-5, with D tentatively TRBD1 (5 bases). This CDR3 is built from 14 residues. Trimming left V 1 base short and J 2 bases short, with 6 bases between. CDR3 bases: TGTGCCAGCAGTTTAGGGGACGGCAATCAGCCCCAGCATTTT. Amino acid sequence: CASSLGDGNQPQHF.

The genes are TRBV20-1 and TRBJ2-1; the D gene is possibly TRBD2 (5 bases). Germline values: CDR1 DFQATT, CDR2 SNEGSKA (reference sequence). This CDR3 is 14 amino acids long. Trimming pared 3 bases from V and 0 bases from J, leaving 9 bases between. The CDR3 is CSASGLSSYNEQFF. The CDR3 bases are TGCAGTGCTAGCGGACTCAGCTCCTACAATGAGCAGTTCTTC.

By its share, this clonotype is medium-sized. The rearrangement links TRBV9 to TRBJ1-5; no definite D call. Germline V lookup: CDR1 SGDLS, CDR2 YYNGEE. This CDR3 is 13 amino acids long. The ends were cut back, 4 bases at V and 1 base at J, with 6 bases in the middle. CDR3 residues: CASSMGSNQPQHF. The CDR3 nucleotides are TGTGCCAGCAGCATGGGCAGCAATCAGCCCCAGCATTTT.

Sample share makes this clonotype medium-sized. The chain couples TRBV18 to TRBJ1-2; D gene uncertain. V was clipped by 2 bases and J by 0 bases, with 10 bases between them. The CDR3 is made up of 15 amino acids. Germline V lookup: CDR1 KGHSH, CDR2 LQKENI. The CDR3 spells CASSPTAEANYGYTF. The DNA for the CDR3 is TGTGCCAGCTCACCAACGGCGGAAGCTAACTATGGCTACACCTTC.

This clonotype is classed as medium-sized (0.01 to 0.1%). The chain uses TRBV6-2 or TRBV6-3 and TRBJ1-5; the D is unclear. Germline V gives CDR1 MNHEY, CDR2 SVGEGT. V dropped 0 bases and J dropped 3 bases, with 9 bases sitting between them. The CDR3 spans 15 residues. In DNA form, the CDR3 reads TGTGCCAGCAGTTACTCATCGGGAGACAATCAGCCCCAGCATTTT. Protein: CASSYSSGDNQPQHF.

The J gene is TRBJ2-7, the V gene TRBV11-1, with 7 bases matching TRBD1. With V trimmed by 2 bases and J by 2 bases, 9 bases remained unmatched. Germline CDR1 and CDR2: SGHAT and FQDESV (reference sequence). CDR3 length: 16 amino acids. The CDR3 nucleotides read TGTGCCAGCAGCTTAATGAGGACAGGTGGACCCTACGAGCAGTACTTC. Translation: CASSLMRTGGPYEQYF.

This clonotype appeared a single time. The V gene is TRBV27, the J gene TRBJ1-5; 9 bases align to TRBD1. Germline V CDR1 and CDR2: MNHEY, SMNVEV (reference sequence). The CDR3 has 14 residues. Unmatched junction bases numbered 8, after V lost 7 bases and J lost 7 bases. The CDR3 bases are TGTGCCAGCAAATTACAGGGGGCGGAACAGCCCCAGCATTTT. It encodes CASKLQGAEQPQHF.

The chain links TRBV20-1 to TRBJ1-5; D is perhaps TRBD1 (6 bases). Germline values: CDR1 DFQATT, CDR2 SNEGSKA (reference sequence). The CDR3 covers 15 residues. V lost 3 bases and J 3 bases, leaving 15 bases between the germline ends. This CDR3 is CSASGGGAVNQPQHF. The CDR3 nucleotides are TGCAGTGCTAGTGGAGGGGGAGCAGTCAATCAGCCCCAGCATTTT.

This chain links TRBV7-9 with TRBJ2-5; a possible D gene is TRBD1 (5 bases). Germline lookup yields CDR1 SEHNR and CDR2 FQNEAQ (reference sequence). V lost 3 bases to trimming and J lost 4 bases, with 12 bases between them. CDR3 length: 14 residues. CDR3 region: CASSFRQGGETQYF. CDR3 coding DNA: TGTGCCAGCAGCTTTCGGCAGGGTGGAGAGACCCAGTACTTC.

This rearrangement joins TRBV3-1 to TRBJ2-1; 9 bases are shared with TRBD2. Trimming removed 4 bases from V and 5 bases from J; junction bases left unmatched: 6. The CDR3 has 15 residues. The germline gives CDR1 LGHDT, CDR2 YNNKEL (reference sequence). CDR3: CASSRGAGGHNEQFF. The CDR3 DNA reads TGTGCCAGCAGCCGAGGGGCGGGGGGGCACAATGAGCAGTTCTTC.

This clonotype was counted a few times. V and J are TRBV6-1 and TRBJ1-2; TRBD1 agrees at 9 bases. V shed 1 base and J 5 bases; nucleotides not matched to a gene: 5. The germline V gene has CDR1 MNHNS and CDR2 SASEGT. The CDR3 runs 15 residues. The CDR3: CASSEVGTGKYGYTF. CDR3 nucleotides: TGTGCCAGCAGTGAAGTGGGGACAGGGAAATATGGCTACACCTTC.

Judged by abundance, this clonotype is medium-sized. The V and J genes are TRBV28 and TRBJ2-7; 10 nucleotides match TRBD1. Trimming cost V 4 bases and J 2 bases; bases outside gene matches: 8. Per the germline V gene, CDR1 is MDHEN and CDR2 is SYDVKM. This CDR3 spans 16 amino acids. The CDR3 DNA is TGTGCCAGCAGTTCTGTGGGACAGGGGTTACCCTACGAGCAGTACTTC. Its protein is CASSSVGQGLPYEQYF.

The chain couples TRBV30 to TRBJ1-6, with 7 bases fitting TRBD1. The CDR3 sequence is 16 residues long. The ends lost 3 bases at V and 9 bases at J; junction bases unmatched: 14. From germline, CDR1 is GTSNPN and CDR2 SVGIG (reference sequence). The CDR3 region has the DNA TGTGCCTGGAGGGACAAACAGGGGAAAGGGAGTTCACCCCTCCACTTT. Encoded protein: CAWRDKQGKGSSPLHF.

As to this clonotype: The germline gene is not matched at one end of the junction; a read error may be the cause. The chain has TRBV15 and TRBJ2-7; 10 nucleotides agree with TRBD2. The CDR3 has 16 residues. Germline loops: CDR1 LNHNV, CDR2 YYDKDF (reference sequence). The DNA for the CDR3 is TGTGCCAACAGCCGCGGACTAGCGGCTACCTCCTACGAGCAGTACTTC. Translation: CANSRGLAATSYEQYF.

The chain joins TRBV21-1 to TRBJ2-7. TRBV21-1 is labeled a pseudogene. The CDR3 has 14 residues. The CDR3 DNA sequence: TGTGCCAGCAGCAAAGCTTGGGATTCCTACGAGCAGTACTTC. It encodes CASSKAWDSYEQYF.

By sample share, this clonotype is medium-sized. This rearrangement joins TRBV4-2 to TRBJ1-2; D may be TRBD1 (5 bases). This CDR3 is built from 12 residues. Germline loops: CDR1 LGHNA, CDR2 YNFKEQ. Trimming took off 2 bases at V and 7 bases at J, with 8 bases between the two ends. The CDR3 sequence is CASSQWGIGYTF. The DNA of the CDR3 is TGTGCCAGCAGCCAATGGGGGATTGGCTACACCTTC.